Each of the 28 T cell receptor beta chains below was sequenced from the same sample in a study of blood T cell repertoires in COVID-19. Repertoires were generated with immunoSEQ multiplex PCR, while TCRdb's copy carries only in-frame clones and drops some. The profile shows about 300,000 clones, approximately 84% of them singletons. Sequenced: PBMCs or T cells enriched from blood (not recorded which). Every receptor here comes from a woman aged 18-35 years who had recovered from COVID-19.

The chain has TRBV24-1 and TRBJ2-1, with TRBD2 matching over 7 bases. V dropped 3 bases and J dropped 12; count of bases not matched to a gene: 7. CDR3 length: 13 residues. Germline loops: CDR1 KGHDR, CDR2 SFDVKD. The CDR3 here is CATSDGTINRQFF. The DNA of the CDR3 is TGTGCCACCAGTGATGGGACTATTAATCGGCAGTTCTTC.

The chain joins TRBV21-1 to TRBJ2-7; no DNA check was done on the table's D call, TRBD2. TRBV21-1 is labeled a pseudogene. The CDR3 length is 13 residues. CDR3 residues: CASMSGRCCEQYF. As DNA, the CDR3 is TGTGCCAGCATGAGCGGGAGATGCTGCGAGCAGTACTTC.

This chain uses TRBV27 with TRBJ1-2, with D possibly matching TRBD1 (5 bases). This CDR3 has 15 amino acids. V gave up 2 bases and J gave up 5 bases, with 15 bases separating them. Germline CDR1 is MNHEY and CDR2 is SMNVEV (reference sequence). CDR3 loop: CASSLSAGFGYGYTF. In DNA form, the CDR3 reads TGTGCCAGCAGTTTAAGTGCAGGGTTTGGGTATGGCTACACCTTC.

The J gene is TRBJ2-1, the V gene TRBV5-4; a possible D gene is TRBD2 (5 bases). The germline gives CDR1 SGHNT, CDR2 YYREEE (reference sequence). V was cut by 3 bases and J by 7 bases, with 14 bases left in between. The CDR3 is 14 residues long. CDR3 bases: TGTGCCAGCAGCTCGAGGGAGTGGCAGAATGAGCAGTTCTTC. Its translation: CASSSREWQNEQFF.

The chain links TRBV25-1 to TRBJ2-6; no firm D call. The germline V and J ends were trimmed by 3 bases and 0 bases, with 9 bases remaining between them. This CDR3 comprises 16 residues. The germline gives CDR1 MGHDK, CDR2 SYGVNS. The CDR3, as DNA: TGTGCCAGCAGTGATGGTAGTGACTCTGGGGCCAACGTCCTGACTTTC. Translation gives CASSDGSDSGANVLTF.

V is TRBV5-1 and J is TRBJ1-1, with TRBD1 matching over 8 bases. The CDR3 covers 16 residues. J gave up 0 bases and V 0 bases, and 4 bases lay outside the gene matches. CDR1 SGHRS and CDR2 YFSETQ come from the germline V gene. The CDR3 DNA is TGCGCCAGCAGCTTGGCCGGGGACAGGTTGAACACTGAAGCTTTCTTT. Residues: CASSLAGDRLNTEAFF.

CDR3 loop: CASSTGQGVGTEAFF. CDR3 DNA sequence: TGTGCCAGCAGCACGGGACAGGGGGTGGGCACTGAAGCTTTCTTT. The J gene is TRBJ1-1, the V gene TRBV7-2; 11 bases align to TRBD1. V shed 5 bases and J 4 bases; nucleotides not matched to a gene: 6. CDR1 SGHTA and CDR2 FQGNSA come from the germline V gene. The CDR3 sequence is 15 residues long.

The chain combines TRBV30 with TRBJ2-2, with TRBD2 as a possible D gene (6 bases). V shed 2 bases and J shed 4 bases, with 14 bases lying between them. CDR3 length: 15 amino acids. CDR1 is GTSNPN, CDR2 SVGIG, per germline (reference sequence). This chain's CDR3 is CAWSPPPGVTGELFF. In nucleotides, the CDR3 is TGTGCCTGGAGTCCCCCACCGGGGGTCACCGGGGAGCTGTTTTTT.

The CDR3 spells CASSSELAIGELFF. CDR3 DNA sequence: TGTGCCAGTAGTTCGGAACTAGCGATCGGGGAGCTGTTTTTT. The genes are TRBV19 and TRBJ2-2; 7 nucleotides line up with TRBD2. The trim removed 5 bases at V and 7 bases at J, leaving 7 bases unmatched. The CDR3 loop spans 14 amino acids. Germline V gene sequence: CDR1 LNHDA, CDR2 SQIVND (reference sequence).

The J gene is TRBJ1-2, the V gene TRBV29-1; D perhaps matches TRBD1 (6 bases). Germline V gene data show CDR1 as SQVTM and CDR2 as ANQGSEA. The CDR3 loop spans 17 amino acids. Trimming removed 7 bases at V and 2 bases at J, with 26 bases between. For the CDR3, the DNA is TGCAGCGCCCTGATCTTCGGTGTGCGAACAGGGAACTATGGCTACACCTTC. It codes for CSALIFGVRTGNYGYTF.

As regards this clone: No DNA is shown, since the ends of the CDR3 on it are uncertain; the CDR3 is the one TCRdb lists. J is TRBJ2-7 and V is TRBV5-8; the D segment call TRBD1 is taken from the table without a DNA check. 15 amino acids form the CDR3, both terminal residues included. Germline V gene data show CDR1 as SGHTS and CDR2 as YDEGEE. The chain's CDR3 is CASSLSGVYSYEQYF.

The chain has TRBV5-1 and TRBJ2-3; D perhaps matches TRBD1 (5 bases). The V end lost 2 bases, the J end lost 4 bases, and 11 bases lay between the germline ends. This CDR3 is built from 14 residues. Germline V CDR1 and CDR2: SGHRS, YFSETQ. The CDR3: CASSFPGSADTQYF. CDR3 nucleotides: TGCGCCAGCAGCTTTCCAGGGTCAGCAGATACGCAGTATTTT.

The chain couples TRBV7-8 to TRBJ2-1; TRBD1 matches 9 bases. Trimming removed 4 bases from V and 2 bases from J; junction bases left unmatched: 3. From germline, CDR1 is SGHVS and CDR2 FQNEAQ. The CDR3 sequence is 15 residues long. The CDR3 DNA sequence: TGTGCCAGCAGCTCCCGGGACAGGGCCTACAATGAGCAGTTCTTC. Its translation: CASSSRDRAYNEQFF.

The CDR3 loop reads CASSAAGTSPNEQFF. The CDR3 DNA is TGTGCCAGCAGCGCTGCCGGGACTAGTCCCAATGAGCAGTTCTTC. This sequence joins TRBV9 and TRBJ2-1; 8 nucleotides agree with TRBD2. The V segment lost 3 bases and the J segment 6 bases; nucleotides outside the gene matches: 8. The CDR3 contains 15 residues. The V gene's germline CDR1 is SGDLS and CDR2 YYNGEE.

This CDR3 is CASSQDRENTEAFF. The CDR3 DNA reads TGTGCCAGCAGCCAAGACAGGGAGAACACTGAAGCTTTCTTT. The chain is built from TRBV4-2 and TRBJ1-1; a possible D gene is TRBD1 (5 bases). CDR3 size: 14 residues. Germline CDR1 and CDR2: LGHNA and YNFKEQ. Between the trimmed V and J ends, which lost 0 bases and 1 base, there was a span of 6 bases.

V is TRBV7-9 and J is TRBJ1-1; unclear D gene. The V gene's germline CDR1 is SEHNR and CDR2 FQNEAQ (reference sequence). V lost 2 bases to trimming and J lost 10 bases, with 11 bases between them. This CDR3 region has 12 residues. The CDR3 is CASSLSGRTAFF. The CDR3 region has the DNA TGTGCCAGCAGCTTATCAGGCAGAACAGCTTTCTTT.

This clone was detected a few times. The V and J genes are TRBV2 and TRBJ1-4; D ambiguous. This CDR3 spans 13 amino acids. Germline CDR1 reads SNHLY; CDR2 reads FYNNEI. Trimming stripped 0 bases from V and 8 bases from J, with 7 bases between. The CDR3, as DNA: TGTGCCAGCAGTGAAGCGCAGGAAGAAAAACTGTTTTTT. This codes for CASSEAQEEKLFF.

V is TRBV11-2 and J is TRBJ1-1; D is possibly TRBD1 (5 bases). With 6 bases removed from V and 10 bases from J, the gap between germline ends came to 15 bases. Germline CDR1 SGHAT, CDR2 FQNNGV. The CDR3 is made up of 12 amino acids. The CDR3 reads CASRSGGLGAFF. The CDR3 DNA is TGTGCCAGCAGGTCCGGGGGATTAGGAGCTTTCTTT.

J is TRBJ2-7 and V is TRBV11-1; D ambiguous. CDR1 and CDR2 (germline): SGHAT, FQDESV (reference sequence). The CDR3 sequence is 13 residues long. V lost 1 base and J lost 3, with 7 bases in between. CDR3 loop: CASSLGQDYEQYF. The CDR3 DNA reads TGTGCCAGCAGCTTAGGCCAGGACTACGAGCAGTACTTC. Based on the CDR3 plus reference TRBV11-1 and TRBJ2-7, the full variable domain is EAEVAQSPRYKITEKSQAVAFWCDPISGHATLYWYRQILGQGPELLVQFQDESVVDDSQLPKDRFSAERLKGVDSTLKIQPAELGDSAMYLCASSLGQDYEQYFGPGTRLTVT.

This chain joins TRBV7-9 and TRBJ1-2; tentative D call: TRBD1 (5 bases). The CDR3 covers 14 residues. V was pared by 5 bases and J by 1 base, with 11 bases between. The V gene's germline CDR1 is SEHNR and CDR2 FQNEAQ (reference sequence). The CDR3 DNA sequence: TGTGCCAGCAGCACCCAGACAGTTAACTATGGCTACACCTTC. Translating gives CASSTQTVNYGYTF.

The chain has TRBV3-1 (or the pseudogene TRBV3-2) and TRBJ2-7, with D possibly TRBD2 on 6 matching bases. With 4 bases removed from V and 0 bases from J, the gap between germline ends came to 13 bases. The germline CDR1 and CDR2 sequences are LGHDT and YNNKEL (reference sequence). The CDR3 consists of 15 residues. CDR3 residues: CASSLGTPSSYEQYF. CDR3 in DNA: TGTGCCAGCAGCCTCGGGACTCCCAGCTCCTACGAGCAGTACTTC.

The genes are TRBV19 and TRBJ1-1; TRBD1 matches 8 bases. The J segment lost 3 bases and the V segment lost 7 bases, leaving 7 bases of the junction unmatched. There are 14 residues in the CDR3. The V gene's germline CDR1 is LNHDA and CDR2 SQIVND (reference sequence). The CDR3 DNA reads as TGTGCCAGTACCAAGACAGGGGAAGACACTGAAGCTTTCTTT. Its protein product is CASTKTGEDTEAFF.

A few counts support this clone. The V call is TRBV6-5, the J call TRBJ1-6; TRBD1 aligns across 7 bases. This CDR3 region has 15 residues. Germline V lookup: CDR1 MNHEY, CDR2 SVGAGI. The V and J ends lost 6 bases and 11 bases, in that order; junction bases with no gene match: 13. The CDR3 DNA follows: TGTGCCAGCAGCCACGGGGGACAGAACGGCGCACCCCTCCACTTT. Protein product: CASSHGGQNGAPLHF.

The gene calls are TRBV10-1 and TRBJ2-5; possibly TRBD1 for D (6 bases). The V gene lost 4 bases and the J gene lost 4 bases, with 13 bases spanning the gap. The CDR3 extends over 14 amino acids. The germline gives CDR1 WNHNN, CDR2 SYGVQD (reference sequence). The CDR3: CASSAGQYRETQYF. As DNA, the CDR3 is TGCGCCAGCAGTGCCGGACAGTATCGAGAGACCCAGTACTTC.

The gene calls are TRBV23-1 and TRBJ2-3, with a possible D match to TRBD1 (6 bases). TRBV23-1 is placed among ORFs of uncertain function. This CDR3 is 14 amino acids long. Between the trimmed V and J ends, which lost 10 bases and 1 base, there was a span of 15 bases. The chain's CDR3 is CANDTRTGTDTQYF. The CDR3, as DNA: TGCGCCAACGATACTCGGACAGGCACAGATACGCAGTATTTT.

The V and J genes are TRBV6-5 and TRBJ1-1; TRBD1 agrees at 9 bases. With V trimmed by 6 bases and J by 5 bases, 10 bases remained unmatched. Germline V gives CDR1 MNHEY, CDR2 SVGAGI. The CDR3 has 15 amino acids. In DNA form, the CDR3 reads TGTGCCAGCAGGACAGGGGGATCAGGGGGGACTGAAGCTTTCTTT. It encodes CASRTGGSGGTEAFF.

This chain links TRBV4-1 with TRBJ1-2; no definite D call. CDR3 length equals 16 residues. V was clipped by 0 bases and J by 5 bases, with 16 bases between them. Per germline, CDR1 MGHRA and CDR2 YSYEKL. CDR3 region: CASSQEVIGQAYGYTF. The CDR3 DNA reads TGCGCCAGCAGCCAAGAGGTCATTGGGCAGGCGTATGGCTACACCTTC.

This clone was found a few times. V and J are TRBV30 and TRBJ2-7, with D maybe TRBD1 (5 bases). Trimming left V 5 bases short and J 3 bases short, with 17 bases between. In germline, CDR1 is GTSNPN, CDR2 SVGIG (reference sequence). This CDR3 has 14 amino acids. As DNA, the CDR3 is TGTGCCTGGTCCCCTGGACACATCTACTACGAGCAGTACTTC. This codes for CAWSPGHIYYEQYF.